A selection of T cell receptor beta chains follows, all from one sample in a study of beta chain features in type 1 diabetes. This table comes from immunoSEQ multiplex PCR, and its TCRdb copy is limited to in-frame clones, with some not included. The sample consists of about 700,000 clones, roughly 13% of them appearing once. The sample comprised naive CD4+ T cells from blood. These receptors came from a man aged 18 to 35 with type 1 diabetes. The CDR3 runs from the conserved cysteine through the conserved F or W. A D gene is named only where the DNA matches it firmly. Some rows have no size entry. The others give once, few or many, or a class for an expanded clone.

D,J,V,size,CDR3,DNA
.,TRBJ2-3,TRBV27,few,CASSFRGDTQYF,TGTGCCAGCAGTTTTAGGGGGGATACGCAGTATTTT
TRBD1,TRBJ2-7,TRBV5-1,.,CASSWAGTGDYEQYF,TGCGCCAGCAGCTGGGCCGGGACAGGGGACTACGAGCAGTACTTC
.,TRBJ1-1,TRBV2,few,CASSEEGLAFF,TGTGCCAGCAGTGAAGAAGGGCTAGCTTTCTTT
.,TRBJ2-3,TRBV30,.,CAWRRTASTDTQYF,TGTGCCTGGAGAAGAACAGCTAGCACAGATACGCAGTATTTT
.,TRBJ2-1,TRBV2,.,CASNEQNRFNEQFF,TGTGCCAGCAATGAACAGAATAGGTTCAATGAGCAGTTCTTC
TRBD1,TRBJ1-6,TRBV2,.,CASSERQGNSPLHF,TGTGCCAGCAGTGAAAGACAGGGGAATTCACCCCTCCACTTT
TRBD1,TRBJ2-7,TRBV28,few,CASSIPGQGAFEQYF,TGTGCCAGCAGTATCCCGGGACAGGGGGCGTTCGAGCAGTACTTC
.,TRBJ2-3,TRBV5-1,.,CASSLESSDTQYF,TGCGCCAGCAGCTTGGAATCTTCAGATACGCAGTATTTT
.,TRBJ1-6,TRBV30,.,CAWAYTTSSSPLHF,TGTGCCTGGGCATACACGACCAGCAGTTCACCCCTCCACTTT
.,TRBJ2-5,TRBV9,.,CASSSGATGQETQYF,TGTGCCAGCAGCTCCGGAGCGACGGGACAAGAGACCCAGTACTTC
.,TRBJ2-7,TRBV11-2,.,CASSLVTGTFDLSEQYF,TGTGCCAGCAGCTTAGTGACCGGGACCTTCGACCTTAGCGAGCAGTACTTC
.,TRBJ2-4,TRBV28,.,CASSPGDFLEAKNIQYF,TGTGCCAGCAGTCCCGGGGACTTTCTAGAAGCCAAAAACATTCAGTACTTC
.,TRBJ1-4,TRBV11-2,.,CASSPIKGDEKLFF,TGTGCCAGCAGCCCCATAAAGGGGGACGAAAAACTGTTTTTT
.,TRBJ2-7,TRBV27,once,CASSSHTQAYEQYF,TGTGCCAGCAGTTCCCACACCCAAGCCTACGAGCAGTACTTC
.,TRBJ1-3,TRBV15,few,CATSVEQGSGNTIYF,TGTGCCACCAGCGTAGAGCAGGGCTCTGGAAACACCATATATTTT
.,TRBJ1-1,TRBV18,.,CASSEQELRNTEAFF,TGTGCCAGCTCAGAACAGGAGCTTCGGAACACTGAAGCTTTCTTT
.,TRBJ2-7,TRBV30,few,CAWSRESYEQYF,TGTGCCTGGAGCCGGGAATCCTACGAGCAGTACTTC
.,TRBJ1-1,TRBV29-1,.,CSVDYGSEGMNTEAFF,TGCAGCGTTGATTACGGATCCGAGGGGATGAACACTGAAGCTTTCTTT
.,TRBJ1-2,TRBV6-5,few,CASSYSWSNYGYTF,TGTGCCAGCAGTTATTCTTGGAGTAACTATGGCTACACCTTC
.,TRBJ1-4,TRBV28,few,CASSGEGANPTNEKLFF,TGTGCCAGCAGTGGAGAAGGAGCGAACCCAACTAATGAAAAACTGTTTTTT
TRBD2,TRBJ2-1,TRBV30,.,CASTVGIAGAKSSYNEQFF,TGTGCCTCGACGGTAGGGATAGCGGGGGCCAAGAGCTCCTACAATGAGCAGTTCTTC
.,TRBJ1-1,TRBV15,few,CATSRKFTGNTEAFF,TGTGCCACCAGCAGAAAATTCACAGGGAACACTGAAGCTTTCTTT
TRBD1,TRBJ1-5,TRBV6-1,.,CASSQGTGNNQPQHF,TGTGCCAGCAGTCAAGGGACAGGGAACAATCAGCCCCAGCATTTT
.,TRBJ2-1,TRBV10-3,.,CAISELDPGKIF,TGTGCCATCAGTGAGCTGGACCCAGGTAAAATCTTC
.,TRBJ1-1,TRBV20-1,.,CSARSGVEAFF,TGCAGTGCTAGATCAGGGGTTGAAGCTTTCTTT
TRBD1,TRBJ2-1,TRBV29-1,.,CSVSRDSTNNEQFF,TGCAGCGTTTCCCGGGACAGCACCAACAATGAGCAGTTCTTC
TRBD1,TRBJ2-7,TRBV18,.,CASSRTGTNLYEQYF,TGTGCCAGCTCTCGGACAGGTACTAACTTATACGAGCAGTACTTC
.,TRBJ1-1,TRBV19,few,CASSRGKADTEAFF,TGTGCCAGTAGTAGAGGGAAGGCTGACACTGAAGCTTTCTTT
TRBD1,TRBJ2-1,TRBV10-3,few,CAISRTGGRNNEQFF,TGTGCCATCAGCCGGACAGGGGGCAGAAACAATGAGCAGTTCTTC
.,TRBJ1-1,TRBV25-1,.,CASSDPQNTEAFF,TGTGCCAGCAGTGATCCTCAGAACACTGAAGCTTTCTTT
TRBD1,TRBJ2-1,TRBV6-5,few,CASSYGTGFGEQFF,TGTGCCAGCAGTTACGGGACAGGGTTCGGTGAGCAGTTCTTC
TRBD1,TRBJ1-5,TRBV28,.,CASSADRGNSNQPQHF,TGTGCCAGCAGCGCGGACAGGGGAAATAGCAATCAGCCCCAGCATTTT
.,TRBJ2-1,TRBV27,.,CATVTTRTGSYNEQFF,TGTGCCACCGTTACGACCCGAACTGGGTCCTACAATGAGCAGTTCTTC
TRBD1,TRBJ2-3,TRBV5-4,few,CASSLSDRAADTQYF,TGTGCCAGCAGCCTTAGCGACAGGGCCGCAGATACGCAGTATTTT
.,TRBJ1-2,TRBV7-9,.,CASSLSHTF,TGTGCCAGCAGCTTATCCCACACCTTC
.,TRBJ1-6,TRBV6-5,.,CASGSRWDNSPLHF,TGTGCCAGCGGAAGCCGTTGGGATAATTCACCCCTCCACTTT
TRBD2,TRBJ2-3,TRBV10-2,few,CASSDWGGGARDTQYF,TGCGCCAGCAGTGACTGGGGCGGGGGGGCAAGAGATACGCAGTATTTT
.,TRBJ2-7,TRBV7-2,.,CASSLTGTIYEQYF,TGTGCCAGCAGCCTGACCGGGACCATCTACGAGCAGTACTTC
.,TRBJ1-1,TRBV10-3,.,CAISEPSFRTEAFF,TGTGCCATCAGTGAGCCTAGCTTTCGGACTGAAGCTTTCTTT
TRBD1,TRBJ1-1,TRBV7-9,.,CASSFQTGGGTEAFF,TGTGCCAGCAGTTTCCAGACAGGGGGCGGCACTGAAGCTTTCTTT
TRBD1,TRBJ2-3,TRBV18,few,CASRGTGTDTQYF,TGTGCCAGCCGCGGGACAGGGACAGATACGCAGTATTTT
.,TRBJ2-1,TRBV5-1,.,CASRPGAGTYNEQFF,TGCGCCAGCAGGCCGGGTGCAGGGACCTACAATGAGCAGTTCTTC
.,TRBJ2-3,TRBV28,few,CASTLNSDTQYF,TGTGCCAGCACCTTAAATTCGGATACGCAGTATTTT
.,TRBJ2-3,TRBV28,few,CASSPPGDTQYF,TGTGCCAGCAGTCCCCCAGGGGATACGCAGTATTTT
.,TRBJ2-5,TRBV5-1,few,CASSLEDPWETQYF,TGCGCCAGCAGCTTGGAGGACCCTTGGGAGACCCAGTACTTC
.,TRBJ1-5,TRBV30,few,CAWSPALYSNQPQHF,TGTGCCTGGAGCCCTGCCTTGTATAGCAATCAGCCCCAGCATTTT
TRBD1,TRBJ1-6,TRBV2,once,CASSDYWGVQGNNSPLHF,TGTGCCAGCAGTGATTACTGGGGAGTACAGGGGAATAATTCACCCCTCCACTTT
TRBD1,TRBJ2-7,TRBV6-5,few,CASSYSWTGSYEQYF,TGTGCCAGCAGTTACTCGTGGACAGGGTCCTACGAGCAGTACTTC
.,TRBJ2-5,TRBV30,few,CAWAGPRETQYF,TGTGCCTGGGCGGGGCCTCGGGAGACCCAGTACTTC
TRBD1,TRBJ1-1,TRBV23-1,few,CASIPDRGHGGNTEAFF,TGCGCCAGCATCCCGGACAGGGGGCATGGTGGGAACACTGAAGCTTTCTTT
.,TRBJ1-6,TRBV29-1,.,CSVVLSGTGGSPLHF,TGCAGCGTTGTTCTCTCGGGGACGGGCGGTTCACCCCTCCACTTT
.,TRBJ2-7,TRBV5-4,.,CASSPGQATYEQYF,TGTGCCAGCAGTCCGGGGCAAGCCACCTACGAGCAGTACTTC